One T cell receptor beta chain is described in this entry. The antigen is not known. These data are taken from a study of neoadjuvant nivolumab and ipilimumab in lung cancer. The CDR3 extends over 15 amino acids. J gave up 4 bases and V 1 base, and 7 bases lay outside the gene matches. CDR1 and CDR2 (germline): SQVTM, ANQGSEA. General study results and limits: Only a single major-pathologic-response sample was available for clonality analysis. Resected-tumor TCR richness correlated positively with pretherapy blood richness. From pretherapy to surgery, tumor richness and clonality rose with dual therapy. Compared with tumor-adjacent uninvolved lung, resected tumors showed greater richness and clonality.

Using immunoSEQ multiplex PCR, the repertoire was profiled, and TCRdb retains in-frame clones only, with some absent. The sample holds about 19,000 clones, around 86% seen once. V usage is TRBV29-1 and J usage is TRBJ2-7; 10 bases fit TRBD2. The sequences come from peripheral blood, collected before neoadjuvant nivolumab, alone or with ipilimumab. This clonotype was sampled from an adult with non-small cell lung cancer. The DNA for the CDR3 is TGCAGCGTTGAAGGACGTCAAGCGGGAGGGTACGAGCAGTACTTC. Residues: CSVEGRQAGGYEQYF.